This T cell receptor (beta chain) was captured in a study of T cell responses to AZD1222 COVID-19 vaccine. Points from the study as a whole: Nearly half of spike-specific TCRs reportedly target unmutated variant regions. Only six or seven AZD1222 recipients tested seropositive at baseline.

On this clone itself: Its matching antigen is unknown.

Sequencing was performed with immunoSEQ multiplex PCR; in TCRdb, only in-frame clones are kept and a portion is missing. The data hold 150,000 to 200,000 clones, with under 95% observed a single time. Germline trimming cut 5 bases from V and 4 bases from J; bases unmatched to any gene: 9. This CDR3 spans 15 amino acids. Per germline, CDR1 SEHNR and CDR2 FQNEAQ (reference sequence). The input for sequencing was peripheral blood, taken 28 days after the second AZD1222 dose. The chain recombines TRBV7-9 with TRBJ2-7; 9 bases fit TRBD1. The sequence derives from an adult who received the AZD1222 COVID-19 vaccine. The CDR3 DNA is TGTGCCAGCAGCCCCGTCGGGACAGGGTGGTACGAGCAGTACTTC. Protein product: CASSPVGTGWYEQYF.